This TCR beta chain originates from a study of cytomegalovirus exposure and HLA in healthy donors (dated by TCRdb to 2016 to 2017). Study-level background: In an earlier analysis of 450 to 750 of the donors, less than 350 Gb of sequence data and 120 million or so unique TCR beta sequences from 150 million to 200 million T cells were reported. About five DR-DQ haplotypes were treated as single units for association and clustering because of strong linkage in the cohort. The study aimed to test whether signatures of past pathogen exposure could be identified by cataloging public T cell receptors. Among the roughly 400 genotyped donors, around 79% belonged to the genetic ancestry cluster associated with self-reported Caucasian donors. The number of donors typed differed by locus, with about 620-630 for A, B, C, DRB1 and DQB1, 522 for DQA1, about 610 for DPA1, and about 450 for DPB1. HLA typing included class I and class II loci at four-digit resolution. An early release covering just under 650 HLA-typed donors comprised approximately 290 gigabases of sequencing data and around 80 million unique TCR sequences. A later genetic analysis used genome-wide SNP genotypes for about 55% of the 666 donors, treating that subset as a discovery cohort. Every repertoire in the discovery cohort had been generated on one and the same sequencing platform. A later analysis re-examined previously published TCR beta repertoires from just over 650 donors and added high-resolution HLA genotyping to investigate patterns of TCR occurrence. Donor age, sex, ethnicity and CMV serostatus were compiled alongside the repertoire data. To predict cytomegalovirus infection status, the study brought together high-throughput TCR immunosequencing, statistical association of individual TCRs with disease status, and machine learning. An earlier analysis of 587 of the donors applied high-throughput TCR beta sequencing to assess whether each TCR beta V gene segment acted as functional or pseudogenic. Rather than using new phenotypic data, the later analysis identified candidate immune exposures from TCR beta sequences and from how often those sequences occurred across donors. The T cell repertoires of 666 subjects were profiled by immunosequencing and related to cytomegalovirus serostatus. In addition to the first cohort of 666 subjects, a separate validation cohort of approximately 110 different subjects was used. Across approximately 420 genotyped donors of the cohort, an average of 235,054 unique TCR beta nucleotide sequences per donor were sequenced, and around 19% of those sequences were non-productive. Overall study outcomes, separate from this receptor: A cluster of highly shared sequence variants was judged likely to represent a technical artifact of the sequencing pipeline. HLA typing was unavailable for some donors at each locus, so association tests used only the typed subset. A later genetic analysis reported fewer N-insertions in productive TCRs among donors in an Asian-associated ancestry cluster than the approximately 700-donor mean. Some 15 rarely observed V segments, including chromosome 9 orphons, were excluded from the earlier analysis of a few hundred of the donors because counts were too low. The authors suggested that the approach could potentially be generalized to other disease states and immunological phenotypes. In a later analysis, TCR association rates were found to vary across HLA loci, with the most associated TCRs seen for DRB1 alleles and the fewest for HLA-C alleles. Sequencing depth was assumed to be roughly uniform across donors in the presence/absence analyses, though that assumption may not hold. Most TCR sequences were seen in very few donors, while some public TCRs were found in many individuals. In a later analysis, HLA-associated TCR beta chains showed more clonal expansion and lower generation probabilities than non-associated chains that were equally common. In a later analysis, several top co-occurrence clusters were reported to appear linked to parvovirus B19, influenza, CMV and Epstein-Barr virus. In vitro tests confirmed that a few of the cytomegalovirus-associated TCR beta chains recognize cytomegalovirus antigens. Correlated functional status among segregating V segments might reflect linkage disequilibrium, but an unknown experimental factor could not be ruled out. Some IMGT-functional V segments, including TRBV6-2 and TRBV6-3, could not be distinguished by the 87-base-pair reads and were therefore excluded. At a false discovery rate of 0.05, a later analysis linked under 20,000 TCR beta sequences to specific HLA alleles. A further reported finding was that TCR beta sequences accurately predicted the HLA-A and HLA-B alleles for most subjects in the first cohort. An association between a missense DCLRE1C variant and V-gene and J-gene trimming of TCR beta chains was found in a later genetic analysis and replicated in an independent cohort. The classifier was reported to diagnose cytomegalovirus status with high specificity and sensitivity in both the original cohort and the validation cohort. An earlier analysis of around 600 of the donors showed that most TCR beta V segments appeared in productive rearrangements either about 87% or about 30% of the time, which broadly matched IMGT annotations. The cohort was sequenced for TCR beta chains only, and without alpha or paired-chain data the features that could be detected were limited. Immune exposure information for the cohort was limited to CMV serostatus. The study gave a list of under 200 TCR beta chains associated with cytomegalovirus. Strong co-occurrence of HLA alleles, especially DR and DQ, made assigning TCR associations to individual alleles difficult. In a later analysis, most CMV-associated TCR beta chains were found to appear HLA-restricted, with HLA associations seemingly driven largely by CMV exposure.

As for this clone: Its antigen is unknown. The input lacks base qualities; no much larger clone sits a single base away.

In total, approximately 700 healthy bone marrow donors made up the cohort. Cohort members were all nominally healthy when sampled, although unrecorded immune exposures were likely present. The donor was CMV seronegative and was included in the group of a few hundred seronegative cohort members. A peripheral blood sample was collected from each donor, and TCR beta sequencing was performed on peripheral blood mononuclear cells. Genomic DNA extraction from the blood cell samples was performed with the Qiagen DNeasy Blood Extraction Kit. CDR1 SEHNR and CDR2 FQNEAQ are derived from the germline V gene (reference sequence). Trimmed from V: 6 bases; trimmed from J: 6 bases; junction bases lacking a gene match: 4. There are 12 amino acids in the CDR3, from cysteine to phenylalanine inclusive. CDR3 DNA only is kept here, 36 bases in frame from base 1. Libraries were built with the immunoSEQ multiplex PCR assay. The multiplex PCR relied on a mix of 60 forward primers for TCR Vbeta segments and 13 reverse primers for TCR Jbeta segments. The CDR3 region of rearranged TCR beta genes was amplified from genomic DNA with a multiplex PCR assay. The Illumina HiSeq System was used to sequence the amplified TCR beta libraries as 87-base-pair reads. As for how the authors treated the data: Across the 500 to 850 repertoires, a later analysis counted tens of millions of unique TCR beta chains, around 11 million of which were shared by at least two donors. A nearest-neighbor algorithm error-corrected the raw reads and collapsed the reads into unique sequences, merging closely related sequences to remove PCR and sequencing errors. To assign V, D and J gene segments, CDR3 sequences were aligned to IMGT reference sequences. For a sequence to be retained, a match of at least six nucleotides was required to both a V gene segment and a J gene segment. Rearrangements were classified as productive when the CDR3 lacked stop codons and remained in frame with V and J, and all other rearrangements were classified as non-productive. Following IMGT convention, CDR3 was defined as the stretch from the second conserved V-encoded cysteine to the conserved J-encoded phenylalanine. The earlier analysis of 587 of the donors excluded sequences that lacked an unambiguous match to a single V gene segment. In an earlier analysis of about 590 of the donors, a V segment was called functional when productive rearrangements were above 56.7%, and segregating when the standard deviation between donors exceeded 5%. To diagnose cytomegalovirus status from the catalog of TCR beta chain sequences, a statistical classification framework was built. In a later analysis, TCR nucleotide sequences were compared against IMGT/GENE-DB human TR gene sequences so that V and J genes could be assigned. The TCRdist pipeline was used in a later analysis to assign CDR3 sequences and most-parsimonious VDJ recombination scenarios. In a later analysis, every TCR beta chain was defined by the combination of its CDR3 amino acid sequence and its V-gene family, and reads without a unique V-gene family were dropped. A later analysis removed several hundred highly shared, low-generation-probability nucleotide sequences to deal with suspected cross-contamination and a sequencing artifact. For each public chain, a later analysis derived a clonal expansion index from normalized ranks of inferred template counts within each repertoire. A later analysis computed generation probabilities with a VDJ recombination model fitted to out-of-frame rearrangements, and checked the results against IGoR. Hypergeometric tests were used in a later analysis to score TCR-TCR, TCR-HLA and TCR-CMV co-occurrence, with a repertoire-size bias correction applied to the TCR pairs. A later analysis estimated false discovery rates by permuting HLA or CMV assignments 20 times. In a later analysis, co-occurring TCRs were grouped using DBSCAN, with TCRdist sequence similarity added in when clustering inside HLA-allele-positive subsets. Repertoires with fewer than 30,000 or more than 120,000 public chains were left out of co-occurrence clustering, as were several repertoires with anomalous nucleotide sharing. TCRdb carries this immuneACCESS record with in-frame sequences only. Its versions omit some clonotypes, under half of them owing to an unresolved V gene in the studies checked, with the rest unexplained. V and J calls and clone size follow that table, whereas D and trimming were derived from the DNA. The sample includes 170,000 or so clones, with approximately 80% observed a single time. The ten largest clones represent 4.5% to 5.5% of the sample.

Sample: PBMCs. The chain links TRBV7-9 with TRBJ2-7, with 8 junctional bases fitting TRBD1. The receptor was isolated from a man between 18 and 29 years old in good health and CMV-seronegative. The CDR3 protein is CASSYGTGEQYF. The bases are TGTGCCAGCAGTTACGGGACAGGCGAGCAGTACTTC.